The entry below describes one T cell receptor beta chain. The sample is drawn from a study of technical replicates of blood from a few donors. Assay used: immunoSEQ multiplex PCR; TCRdb lists only in-frame clones, some missing. The sample records 100,000 or so clones, 90% to 96% being singletons. The CDR3 spans 13 residues. V dropped 4 bases and J dropped 2 bases, with 9 bases sitting between them. Germline V lookup: CDR1 SGHDT, CDR2 YYEEEE. This receptor was obtained from a human donor in good health. The sample consisted of T cells isolated from PBMCs. The V gene is TRBV5-6, the J gene TRBJ2-5; a weak D match, TRBD2 (6 bases). Written as DNA, the CDR3 is TGTGCCAGCAGCCGACTAGTACAAGAGACCCAGTACTTC. This codes for CASSRLVQETQYF.